The 18 T cell receptor beta chains below were found in one sample sequenced in a study of cytomegalovirus exposure and HLA in healthy donors. PCR used 60 Vbeta primers and 13 Jbeta primers. Only in-frame clones appear in the TCRdb table, and some are missing; sequencing was by immunoSEQ multiplex PCR. The profile covers approximately 190,000 clones, with 82% appearing a single time and roughly 0.73% taken by the ten largest. The specimen sequenced was PBMCs. The receptor source for this set is a young woman in good health and CMV-seronegative.

The chain joins TRBV5-5 to TRBJ1-6, with D possibly being TRBD1 (6 bases). The CDR3 contains 13 residues. CDR1 and CDR2 from the germline V gene are SGHKS and YYEKEE (reference sequence). Deletions cut 5 bases from V and 5 bases from J, with 8 bases between. The CDR3 bases are TGTGCCAGCAGAGGACAGAATAATTCACCCCTCCACTTT. Protein sequence: CASRGQNNSPLHF.

The gene calls are TRBV19 and TRBJ2-1, with 11 bases fitting TRBD1. Trimming cost V 3 bases and J 6 bases; bases outside gene matches: 7. The CDR3 loop spans 16 amino acids. CDR1 and CDR2 (germline): LNHDA, SQIVND (reference sequence). The CDR3 sequence: CASSIMGTGGSNEQFF. DNA for the CDR3: TGTGCCAGTAGTATCATGGGGACAGGGGGTTCCAATGAGCAGTTCTTC.

The V gene is TRBV18, the J gene TRBJ1-6, with D tentatively TRBD1 (5 bases). CDR3 length: 15 residues. The V end lost 3 bases, the J end lost 10 bases, and 16 bases lay between the germline ends. Germline values: CDR1 KGHSH, CDR2 LQKENI. The DNA of the CDR3 is TGTGCCAGCTCACCTCTCGGGCAGGGCATATCACCCCTCCACTTT. It is translated as CASSPLGQGISPLHF.

This chain links TRBV10-3 with TRBJ2-1, with D possibly matching TRBD2 (6 bases). The CDR3 is 14 residues long. The ends were cut back, 10 bases at V and 1 base at J, with 14 bases in the middle. Germline V gene data show CDR1 as ENHRY and CDR2 as SYGVKD. The CDR3: CATRISGSYNEQFF. Here the CDR3 DNA reads TGTGCCACACGAATTAGCGGATCCTACAATGAGCAGTTCTTC.

The V gene is TRBV29-1, the J gene TRBJ2-7; the match to TRBD1 covers 7 bases. The CDR3 extends over 13 amino acids. V was pared by 7 bases and J by 2 bases, with 8 bases of the junction left unmatched. Germline lookup yields CDR1 SQVTM and CDR2 ANQGSEA. CDR3 residues: CSATTGATYEQYF. CDR3 DNA sequence: TGCAGCGCAACAACAGGGGCAACCTACGAGCAGTACTTC.

This clone was counted only a few times. The chain carries TRBV4-1 and TRBJ2-7, with 7 positions matching TRBD1. V lost 2 bases to trimming and J lost 0 bases; unmatched junction nucleotides: 7. The length of the CDR3 is 16 residues. The germline gives CDR1 MGHRA, CDR2 YSYEKL. The chain's CDR3 is CASSQSFPGGSYEQYF. Here the CDR3 DNA reads TGCGCCAGCAGCCAATCCTTTCCAGGGGGCTCCTACGAGCAGTACTTC.

V gene TRBV18 combines with J gene TRBJ2-5; 7 bases match TRBD1. Germline CDR1 reads KGHSH; CDR2 reads LQKENI. V lost 4 bases to trimming and J lost 2 bases; unmatched junction nucleotides: 1. The CDR3 extends over 13 amino acids. The chain's CDR3 is CASSQGQQETQYF. CDR3 nucleotides: TGTGCCAGCTCACAGGGACAGCAAGAGACCCAGTACTTC.

V gene TRBV6-5 combines with J gene TRBJ2-7, with D tentatively TRBD1 (5 bases). CDR3 size: 14 residues. Germline CDR1 and CDR2: MNHEY and SVGAGI. V gave up 4 bases and J gave up 4 bases, with 14 bases separating them. The CDR3 sequence is CASSSPTDPYEQYF. CDR3 DNA: TGTGCCAGCAGTTCTCCGACAGACCCTTACGAGCAGTACTTC.

This chain connects TRBV28 to TRBJ2-7, with 9 bases that match TRBD1. The V gene end was trimmed by 2 bases and the J gene end by 0 bases; junction bases not matched to a gene: 8. The CDR3 consists of 17 residues. Germline loops: CDR1 MDHEN, CDR2 SYDVKM. The CDR3 loop reads CASSLPPGTGSSYEQYF. CDR3 nucleotides: TGTGCCAGCAGTTTACCACCCGGGACAGGGAGCTCCTACGAGCAGTACTTC.

The count of this clone is one. The rearrangement uses TRBV27 and TRBJ2-7, with TRBD2 identical over 9 bases. After removal of 4 bases from V and 3 bases from J, the junction contained 4 bases not matched to a gene. CDR1 is MNHEY, CDR2 SMNVEV, per germline (reference sequence). The CDR3 is made up of 14 amino acids. The CDR3 region has the DNA TGTGCCAGCAGTTCAGAGCGGGGGGTCTACGAGCAGTACTTC. Residues: CASSSERGVYEQYF.

CDR3 nucleotides: TGTGCCTGGACGGGGGCAACTAATGAAAAACTGTTTTTT. Its translation is CAWTGATNEKLFF. V and J are TRBV30 and TRBJ1-4; tentatively, D is TRBD1 (5 bases). Trimming shortened V by 4 bases and J by 0 bases, and 6 bases separated the two germline ends. The CDR3 sequence is 13 residues long. Per germline, CDR1 GTSNPN and CDR2 SVGIG (reference sequence).

The rearrangement links TRBV9 to TRBJ1-2, with TRBD1 matching over 7 bases. The CDR3 has 12 residues. The trim removed 4 bases at V and 14 bases at J, leaving 11 bases unmatched. Germline CDR1 is SGDLS and CDR2 is YYNGEE. The CDR3 loop reads CASSPNLSGQTF. CDR3 nucleotides: TGTGCCAGCAGCCCAAACCTTTCGGGACAGACCTTC. Complete variable domain (other parts from reference TRBV9 and TRBJ1-2): DSGVTQTPKHLITATGQRVTLRCSPRSGDLSVYWYQQSLDQGLQFLIQYYNGEERAKGNILERFSAQQFPDLHSELNLSSLELGDSALYFCASSPNLSGQTFGSGTRLTVV.

V gene TRBV18 combines with J gene TRBJ1-1; 10 bases agree with TRBD1. This CDR3 contains 13 residues. J gave up 5 bases and V 8 bases, and 5 bases lay outside the gene matches. The germline V gene has CDR1 KGHSH and CDR2 LQKENI. CDR3 in DNA: TGTGCCAGCCCTAGGACAGGGGGAACTGAAGCTTTCTTT. It translates to CASPRTGGTEAFF.

The chain couples TRBV18 to TRBJ2-7; maybe TRBD2 (5 bases). V was clipped by 6 bases and J by 5 bases, with 11 bases between them. Looked up from germline, CDR1 is KGHSH and CDR2 is LQKENI. This CDR3 comprises 12 residues. The CDR3 loop reads CASSLAGDEQYF. DNA for the CDR3: TGTGCCAGCTCCCTCGCCGGGGACGAGCAGTACTTC.

This chain links TRBV11-1 with TRBJ2-1; 8 nucleotides agree with TRBD2. CDR3 length: 12 amino acids. With 3 bases clipped from V and 8 bases from J, the junction kept 0 bases outside the gene matches. Per germline, CDR1 SGHAT and CDR2 FQDESV (reference sequence). The CDR3 DNA reads as TGTGCCAGCAGCTTTAGCGGGGATGAGCAGTTCTTC. It specifies CASSFSGDEQFF.

The chain has TRBV15 and TRBJ1-6; TRBD1 aligns across 7 bases. From germline, CDR1 is LNHNV and CDR2 YYDKDF (reference sequence). Trimming cost V 0 bases and J 7 bases; bases outside gene matches: 6. This CDR3 has 16 amino acids. CDR3 loop: CATSRDRDSGNSPLHF. CDR3 coding DNA: TGTGCCACCAGCAGAGATCGGGACAGTGGAAATTCACCCCTCCACTTT.

This clone was picked up one time. This chain uses TRBV7-2 with TRBJ2-1; 7 positions agree with TRBD1. Germline-derived CDR1 and CDR2 are SGHTA and FQGNSA. The CDR3 contains 14 residues. Trimming cost V 5 bases and J 9 bases; bases outside gene matches: 10. CDR3 region: CASSPISRQGEQFF. Written as DNA, the CDR3 is TGTGCCAGCAGCCCGATTAGCCGACAGGGTGAGCAGTTCTTC.

The V call is TRBV9, the J call TRBJ2-3, with D perhaps matching TRBD1 (6 bases). CDR3 length: 15 residues. CDR1 SGDLS and CDR2 YYNGEE come from the germline V gene. Between the trimmed V and J ends, which lost 4 bases and 4 bases, there was a span of 16 bases. Written as DNA, the CDR3 is TGTGCCAGCAGCCCTTTCAGTTACAGGGCAGATACGCAGTATTTT. Residues: CASSPFSYRADTQYF.